This entry lists 16 T cell receptor beta chains sequenced from one sample in a study of early T cells in non-severe SARS-CoV-2 infection. TCRdb passed the 5' RACE reads through MiXCR, listing each CDR3 protein once. This sample has some 50,000 distinct CDR3 sequences, with 8.5% to 12% found just once. The sequencing sample was made of whole blood. All receptors derive from an adult who was a healthcare worker with PCR-confirmed SARS-CoV-2 infection or an uninfected control (not recorded which).

This clonotype was seen ten or more times. V and J are TRBV6-6 and TRBJ2-3; 9 bases agree with TRBD2. This CDR3 region has 16 residues. The V gene's germline CDR1 is MNHNY and CDR2 SVGAGI (reference sequence). V shed 2 bases and J 5 bases; nucleotides not matched to a gene: 8. CDR3 coding DNA: TGTGCCAGCAGTTACGAAAGCGGGGGGCTTTTAGATACGCAGTATTTT. It specifies CASSYESGGLLDTQYF.

This chain joins TRBV5-1 and TRBJ2-1; the match to TRBD1 covers 7 bases. This CDR3 is built from 14 residues. CDR1 and CDR2 from the germline V gene are SGHRS and YFSETQ. V lost 1 base, J lost 3 bases, and 1 base stayed unmatched. This CDR3 is CASSLRQGYNEQFF. Here the CDR3 DNA reads TGCGCCAGCAGCTTGAGACAGGGCTACAATGAGCAGTTCTTC. The full variable domain, in which reference TRBV5-1 and TRBJ2-1 provide the parts outside the CDR3, is KAGVTQTPRYLIKTRGQQVTLSCSPISGHRSVSWYQQTPGQGLQFLFEYFSETQRNKGNFPGRFSGRQFSNSRSEMNVSTLELGDSALYLCASSLRQGYNEQFFGPGTRLTVL.

This clonotype has ten or more counts. The chain employs TRBV7-9 and TRBJ2-1; 12 nucleotides align to TRBD2. V lost 5 bases, J lost 8 bases, and 4 bases stayed unmatched. The CDR3 has 14 amino acids. Germline V CDR1 and CDR2: SEHNR, FQNEAQ (reference sequence). CDR3 nucleotide sequence: TGTGCCAGCAGCCCACTAGCGGGAGGCTATGAGCAGTTCTTC. Its protein product is CASSPLAGGYEQFF. Looking up the rest from reference TRBV7-9 and TRBJ2-1 gives the full variable domain: DTGVSQNPRHKITKRGQNVTFRCDPISEHNRLYWYRQTLGQGPEFLTYFQNEAQLEKSRLLSDRFSAERPKGSFSTLEIQRTEQGDSAMYLCASSPLAGGYEQFFGPGTRLTVL.

J is TRBJ2-1 and V is TRBV5-4; 10 bases fit TRBD2. Germline V gives CDR1 SGHNT, CDR2 YYREEE (reference sequence). Germline trimming cut 3 bases from V and 9 bases from J; bases unmatched to any gene: 9. The CDR3 contains 15 residues. The CDR3 sequence: CASSSNKRGGGEQFF. For the CDR3, the DNA is TGTGCCAGCAGCTCCAACAAGCGGGGGGGCGGTGAGCAGTTCTTC.

At least ten counts were recorded for this clonotype. CDR3 nucleotide sequence: TGTGCCTGGAGTCTCTGGACTAGCACAGATACGCAGTATTTT. This encodes CAWSLWTSTDTQYF. This chain links TRBV30 with TRBJ2-3; possibly TRBD2 for D (5 bases). V lost 2 bases and J lost 0, with 9 bases in between. This CDR3 has 14 residues. CDR1 is GTSNPN, CDR2 SVGIG, per germline (reference sequence).

The genes are TRBV12-3 or TRBV12-4 and TRBJ1-6; D is unresolved. The CDR3 is 14 residues long. V gave up 3 bases and J gave up 6 bases, with 9 bases separating them. This CDR3 reads CASSFRGGNSPLHF. The CDR3 DNA is TGTGCCAGCAGTTTTCGGGGAGGTAATTCACCCCTCCACTTT.

There are many counts of this clonotype. The chain has TRBV14 and TRBJ2-3; 8 positions agree with TRBD1. This CDR3 has 15 residues. V trimming: 4 bases; J trimming: 3 bases; junction bases outside the gene matches: 6. Germline lookup yields CDR1 SGHDN and CDR2 FVKESK. The CDR3 loop is CASSLRTGWTDTQYF. CDR3 bases: TGTGCCAGCAGCCTCAGGACAGGGTGGACAGATACGCAGTATTTT.

In this sample, this clonotype turned up many times. The chain has TRBV19 and TRBJ2-1; weak D call: TRBD2 (5 bases). The germline V gene encodes CDR1 LNHDA and CDR2 SQIVND (reference sequence). V was trimmed by 7 bases and J by 9 bases, leaving 13 bases between them. The length of the CDR3 is 12 residues. CDR3 DNA sequence: TGTGCCAGTATCGTTCCCCGGGGTGAGCAGTTCTTC. Translating gives CASIVPRGEQFF.

This chain links TRBV12-3 or TRBV12-4 with TRBJ2-1; D remains unclear. Deletions cut 3 bases from V and 3 bases from J, with 12 bases between. The CDR3 sequence is 15 residues long. In DNA form, the CDR3 reads TGTGCCAGCAGTTTTGAGCCCAAAGGCTACAATGAGCAGTTCTTC. It codes for CASSFEPKGYNEQFF.

In its sample, this clonotype was seen many times. The chain employs TRBV7-8 and TRBJ2-7; D may be TRBD1 (6 bases). The CDR3 is made up of 14 amino acids. The V gene lost 3 bases and the J gene lost 2 bases, with 11 bases spanning the gap. Germline loops: CDR1 SGHVS, CDR2 FQNEAQ. This chain's CDR3 is CASSLGHITYEQYF. Here the CDR3 DNA reads TGTGCCAGCAGCTTGGGACACATAACCTACGAGCAGTACTTC.

There are many counts of this clonotype. J is TRBJ2-3 and V is TRBV5-1; 7 nucleotides agree with TRBD1. Trimming cost V 2 bases and J 2 bases; bases outside gene matches: 2. Germline V gives CDR1 SGHRS, CDR2 YFSETQ. The CDR3 is 14 residues long. CDR3 amino acids: CASSFGQDTDTQYF. The CDR3 nucleotides read TGCGCCAGCAGCTTCGGACAGGACACAGATACGCAGTATTTT.

This clonotype was seen ten or more times. The chain joins TRBV12-3 or TRBV12-4 to TRBJ1-3; no firm D call. V was clipped by 4 bases and J by 4 bases, with 11 bases between them. The CDR3 consists of 14 residues. CDR3 sequence (DNA): TGTGCCAGCAGTTGGGCCACGTCGGGAAACACCATATATTTT. It specifies CASSWATSGNTIYF.

This chain joins TRBV2 and TRBJ1-5; D perhaps matches TRBD1 (5 bases). The CDR3 loop spans 14 amino acids. Between the trimmed V and J ends, which lost 6 bases and 0 bases, there was a span of 9 bases. The V gene's germline CDR1 is SNHLY and CDR2 FYNNEI. CDR3 sequence (DNA): TGTGCCAGCAGGGGACGGACTAGCAATCAGCCCCAGCATTTT. Its protein product is CASRGRTSNQPQHF.

This clonotype has a count of ten or more. The chain couples TRBV6-5 to TRBJ2-2, with TRBD1 identical over 7 bases. V lost 5 bases to trimming and J lost 4 bases; unmatched junction nucleotides: 4. The germline CDR1 and CDR2 sequences are MNHEY and SVGAGI. The CDR3 covers 14 residues. CDR3 bases: TGTGCCAGCAGTAGAAACAGGGGCACCGGGGAGCTGTTTTTT. This sequence encodes CASSRNRGTGELFF.

This chain links TRBV6-2 or TRBV6-3 with TRBJ2-5; perhaps TRBD1 as D (6 bases). Between the trimmed V and J ends, which lost 6 bases and 9 bases, there was a span of 14 bases. This CDR3 comprises 12 residues. The germline gives CDR1 MNHEY, CDR2 SVGEGT. The CDR3 DNA is TGTGCCAGCAGACGGACCTGGGGGCCCCAGTACTTC. As protein: CASRRTWGPQYF.

This clonotype was counted many times. This chain links TRBV5-1 with TRBJ2-1; the D gene is possibly TRBD2 (6 bases). CDR3 length: 14 residues. The V gene lost 7 bases and the J gene lost 2 bases, with 13 bases spanning the gap. In germline, CDR1 is SGHRS, CDR2 YFSETQ. The CDR3 DNA follows: TGCGCCAGCGGTGCGGGGAACCCCTACAATGAGCAGTTCTTC. This sequence encodes CASGAGNPYNEQFF. The variable domain in full, with the rest retrieved from reference TRBV5-1 and TRBJ2-1, is KAGVTQTPRYLIKTRGQQVTLSCSPISGHRSVSWYQQTPGQGLQFLFEYFSETQRNKGNFPGRFSGRQFSNSRSEMNVSTLELGDSALYLCASGAGNPYNEQFFGPGTRLTVL.